This TCR beta chain originates from a study of CD8+ T cells in alopecia areata. RNA extraction was followed by reverse transcription into cDNA, which acted as the sequencing template. Profiled with immunoSEQ multiplex PCR; TCRdb holds only in-frame clones, not every one. This table holds 110,000 or so clones, less than 75% found once. The treatment here: oral pan-JAK inhibitor, 5-10 mg twice daily. Concerning this clone itself: Its antigen is as yet unknown.

This CDR3 has 12 amino acids. Looked up from germline, CDR1 is SQVTM and CDR2 is ANQGSEA. With 4 bases removed from V and 5 bases from J, the gap between germline ends came to 11 bases. Study results and limitations: Scalp samples also yield sequences from resident alphabeta T cells of normal skin. Scalp clonality and expanded CD8+ clones among the top 100 were significantly decreased by tofacitinib. Clonality exceeded that of normal scalp in lesional scalp, most notably in alopecia totalis/universalis.

This specimen consisted of CD8+ T cells sorted from blood, obtained at week 4, from a patient treated with tofacitinib. The rearrangement uses TRBV29-1 and TRBJ1-2; D is undetermined. This TCR was sampled from a human donor with alopecia areata. The CDR3: CSVASPDYGYTF. For the CDR3, the DNA is TGCAGCGTTGCCTCTCCCGATTATGGCTACACCTTC.